A single TCR beta chain is shown here with its context. The antigen remains undetermined. Measured with immunoSEQ multiplex PCR; TCRdb has only the in-frame clones, and not every one. The sample lists around 92,000 clones; 75% to 85% were seen once. Germline CDR1 LNHNV, CDR2 YYDKDF (reference sequence). Between the trimmed V and J ends, which lost 3 bases and 0 bases, there was a span of 15 bases. This CDR3 has 17 residues. Time point in this sample: cycle 4 day 1 (C4D1), after less than 7 weeks of nivolumab. Each patient relapsed following autologous stem cell transplantation, and prior brentuximab vedotin exposure differed. This specimen belongs to a study of PD-1 blockade in classical Hodgkin lymphoma. Whole-study findings and limits: Possible causes of repertoire differences, disease activity or prior therapy, remain undefined. Exclusion was the outcome for patients who began nivolumab under 1 year after ASCT. TCR diversity in CD4+, not CD8+, cells rose significantly by C4D1. Lower baseline TCR diversity marked trial partial responders and progressors.

This sample comprised peripheral blood mononuclear cells (PBMCs), obtained before the fourth cycle of nivolumab. The TCR was taken from a human donor with classical Hodgkin lymphoma. The V and J genes are TRBV15 and TRBJ1-3; D unresolved. The CDR3: CATSREIADYSGNTIYF. The CDR3 DNA is TGTGCCACCAGCAGGGAGATAGCCGATTACTCTGGAAACACCATATATTTT. Filled out from reference TRBV15 and TRBJ1-3, the complete variable domain reads DAMVIQNPRYQVTQFGKPVTLSCSQTLNHNVMYWYQQKSSQAPKLLFHYYDKDFNNEADTPDNFQSRRPNTSFCFLDIRSPGLGDTAMYLCATSREIADYSGNTIYFGEGSWLTVV.